This T cell receptor beta chain came from a study of T cell responses to AZD1222 COVID-19 vaccine. This CDR3 contains 14 residues. Germline loops: CDR1 MGHRA, CDR2 YSYEKL. The V gene lost 2 bases and the J gene lost 4 bases, with 9 bases spanning the gap. As concerns this clone: Its antigen remains unknown.

The protocol was immunoSEQ multiplex PCR, while the TCRdb copy is restricted to in-frame clones and leaves out a portion. Of around 100,000 clones in the sample, over 75% were seen once. The study, taken as a whole, reports: With dominance at 160-218 and 743-854, vaccine-associated CD4 TCRs spanned spike.

This chain links TRBV4-1 with TRBJ1-3; D is perhaps TRBD1 (5 bases). Sequencing used peripheral blood, obtained on day 0 of AZD1222 vaccination. The sequence derives from an adult in good health. CDR3: CASSQLGLGNTIYF. In nucleotides, the CDR3 is TGCGCCAGCAGCCAACTGGGACTGGGAAACACCATATATTTT.